Listed here are 9 T cell receptor beta chains from one sample, sequenced in a study of blood T cell repertoires in COVID-19. Sequenced by immunoSEQ multiplex PCR; TCRdb stores in-frame clones only, minus some. The sample consists of about 160,000 clones, around 74% of them appearing once. Input material: peripheral blood. The origin of the receptors is a woman aged 60-75 years with COVID-19, enrolled during active disease.

This clone was counted between two and nine times. The chain recombines TRBV18 with TRBJ2-7; 8 nucleotides align to TRBD1. The CDR3 spans 15 residues. The ends lost 3 bases at V and 3 bases at J; junction bases unmatched: 7. Per the germline V gene, CDR1 is KGHSH and CDR2 is LQKENI. CDR3 sequence: CASSPGTGQDYEQYV. In DNA form, the CDR3 reads TGTGCCAGCTCACCTGGGACAGGACAAGACTACGAGCAGTACGTC.

The chain couples TRBV18 to TRBJ2-3; 12 bases fit TRBD2. In germline, CDR1 is KGHSH, CDR2 LQKENI. The CDR3 covers 15 residues. J gave up 2 bases and V 6 bases, and 3 bases lay outside the gene matches. The CDR3 sequence is CASSRTSGTTDTQYF. The CDR3 DNA reads TGTGCCAGCTCGAGGACTAGCGGGACCACAGATACGCAGTATTTT. Full variable domain (missing parts from reference TRBV18 and TRBJ2-3): NAGVMQNPRHLVRRRGQEARLRCSPMKGHSHVYWYRQLPEEGLKFMVYLQKENIIDESGMPKERFSAEFPKEGPSILRIQQVVRGDSAAYFCASSRTSGTTDTQYFGPGTRLTVL.

V is TRBV28 and J is TRBJ2-3, with a tentative D call TRBD2 (6 bases). Germline V lookup: CDR1 MDHEN, CDR2 SYDVKM. The CDR3 length is 15 residues. Trimming cost V 10 bases and J 0 bases, with 17 bases left between them. CDR3 amino acids: CATSPAGQSTDTQYF. Here the CDR3 DNA reads TGTGCCACCTCACCCGCGGGGCAAAGCACAGATACGCAGTATTTT.

This chain uses TRBV30 with TRBJ1-5, with D possibly TRBD1 on 5 matching bases. There are 14 residues in the CDR3. Per the germline V gene, CDR1 is GTSNPN and CDR2 is SVGIG (reference sequence). V was pared by 2 bases and J by 9 bases, with 17 bases between. For the CDR3, the DNA is TGTGCCTGGAGTTCGGCAGGGAGGGTAATGCCCCAGCATTTT. Amino acid sequence: CAWSSAGRVMPQHF. The whole variable domain, filled in from reference TRBV30 and TRBJ1-5, reads SQTIHQWPATLVQPVGSPLSLECTVEGTSNPNLYWYRQAAGRGLQLLFYSVGIGQISSEVPQNLSASRPQDRQFILSSKKLLLSDSGFYLCAWSSAGRVMPQHFGDGTRLSIL.

The V call is TRBV6-2 or TRBV6-3, the J call TRBJ1-6; 7 bases fit TRBD1. This CDR3 is 15 amino acids long. Germline V gives CDR1 MNHEY, CDR2 SVGEGT. Trimming took 2 bases from V and 6 from J; bases not matched to a gene: 4. The DNA of the CDR3 is TGTGCCAGCAGTTACCGGGACAGAAGTAATTCACCCCTCCACTTT. Translated: CASSYRDRSNSPLHF.

The CDR3 sequence is CASSAYSNQPQHF. The CDR3 DNA reads TGTGCCAGTAGTGCCTATAGCAATCAGCCCCAGCATTTT. The chain joins TRBV19 to TRBJ1-5; D not certain. The CDR3 consists of 13 residues. V gave up 5 bases and J gave up 0 bases, with 5 bases separating them. Looked up from germline, CDR1 is LNHDA and CDR2 is SQIVND (reference sequence).

The chain links TRBV29-1 to TRBJ1-2, with D possibly TRBD1 on 5 matching bases. Germline assignment: CDR1 SQVTM and CDR2 ANQGSEA. The V gene lost 1 base and the J gene lost 2 bases, with 5 bases spanning the gap. The CDR3 loop spans 12 amino acids. The CDR3 here is CSVEGTNYGYTF. CDR3 in DNA: TGCAGCGTTGAAGGGACAAACTATGGCTACACCTTC.

The chain is built from TRBV28 and TRBJ1-2; no reliable D call. The CDR3 totals 12 residues. V lost 3 bases to trimming and J lost 4 bases, with 6 bases between them. The germline gives CDR1 MDHEN, CDR2 SYDVKM. The CDR3 loop reads CASSFEGYGYTF. The CDR3 DNA reads as TGTGCCAGCAGTTTTGAGGGCTATGGCTACACCTTC.

The chain joins TRBV5-1 to TRBJ1-3, with a tentative D call TRBD1 (5 bases). Germline V lookup: CDR1 SGHRS, CDR2 YFSETQ. CDR3 length equals 16 residues. V was shortened by 0 bases and J by 0 bases, with 10 bases between the two germline ends. Here the CDR3 reads CASSLGVGGSGNTIYF. In nucleotides, the CDR3 is TGCGCCAGCAGCTTGGGAGTGGGGGGCTCTGGAAACACCATATATTTT.